This is a list of T cell receptor beta chains from one sample in a study of T cells of healthy individuals. MiXCR was run by TCRdb on the 5' RACE reads, yielding one entry per CDR3 protein. The sample holds roughly 87,000 distinct CDR3 sequences, about 16% seen once. These receptors were obtained from a human donor in good health. Each CDR3 is given with its conserved first and last residue. Fields, in order: J gene, D gene, V gene, CDR3 length, clone size, CDR3 protein, CDR3 DNA. The D gene is left open where the match is weak. For some rows the clone size is stated as once, few or many, or as a class when expanded; others skip it.

>TRBJ2-3|TRBD1|TRBV6-6|15|few
CASSKGGAGTDTQYF
TGTGCCAGCTCGAAAGGGGGCGCTGGTACAGATACGCAGTATTTT
>TRBJ2-3|.|TRBV6-5|15|.
CASSSRVKREDTQYF
TGTGCCAGCAGTTCCCGGGTCAAACGGGAAGATACGCAGTATTTT
>TRBJ1-4|.|TRBV28|15|few
CASSFHGATNEKLFF
TGTGCCAGCAGTTTCCACGGGGCAACTAATGAAAAACTGTTTTTT
>TRBJ2-2|.|TRBV19|16|few
CASSIRRTGGAGELFF
TGTGCCAGTAGTATCAGGAGGACAGGCGGGGCCGGGGAGCTGTTTTTT
>TRBJ2-7|TRBD1|TRBV9|15|few
CASSRSGTGSYEQYF
TGTGCCAGCAGCCGATCCGGGACAGGGTCCTACGAGCAGTACTTC
>TRBJ1-5|.|TRBV7-2|15|many
CASSLGRASNQPQHF
TGTGCCAGCAGCTTAGGCAGGGCAAGCAATCAGCCCCAGCATTTT
>TRBJ2-1|TRBD2|TRBV20-1|13|.
CSASNLAGNEQFF
TGCAGTGCTAGTAACCTAGCGGGGAATGAGCAGTTCTTC
>TRBJ2-1|TRBD2|TRBV7-2|17|.
CASSLLRGLAGGYPLFF
TGTGCCAGCAGCCTGTTAAGAGGACTAGCGGGGGGCTATCCTCTGTTCTTC
>TRBJ1-4|.|TRBV27|12|many
CASSSANEKLFF
TGTGCCAGCAGTTCTGCTAATGAAAAACTGTTTTTT
>TRBJ1-5|TRBD1|TRBV19|14|.
CANSRGQGSQPQHF
TGTGCCAATAGCAGGGGACAGGGTAGTCAGCCCCAGCATTTT
>TRBJ2-1|TRBD1|TRBV5-4|15|few
CASSKTGGVKDEQFF
TGTGCCAGCAGCAAGACAGGGGGCGTCAAAGATGAGCAGTTCTTC
>TRBJ2-7|.|TRBV18|14|.
CASSPVEGGYEQYF
TGTGCCAGCTCACCAGTAGAGGGGGGGTACGAGCAGTACTTC
>TRBJ1-5|.|TRBV2|13|many
CASRADSNQPQHF
TGTGCCAGCAGGGCAGATAGCAATCAGCCCCAGCATTTT
>TRBJ2-1|.|TRBV30|13|.
CAWKAGRNNEQFF
TGTGCCTGGAAGGCCGGCAGAAACAATGAGCAGTTCTTC
>TRBJ1-5|TRBD1|TRBV28|16|few
CASAQRAGGRNQPQHF
TGTGCCAGCGCCCAGCGGGCAGGGGGACGCAATCAGCCCCAGCATTTT
>TRBJ1-6|TRBD1|TRBV7-2|15|few
CASSLGPGQHSPLHF
TGTGCCAGCAGCTTAGGGCCGGGACAGCATTCACCCCTCCACTTT
>TRBJ2-1|.|TRBV11-2|15|many
CASSLDATGVDEQFF
TGTGCCAGCAGCTTAGATGCGACGGGTGTGGATGAGCAGTTCTTC
>TRBJ2-7|TRBD2|TRBV23-1|19|.
CASSQFIPGRVACSYEQYF
TGCGCCAGCAGTCAATTTATTCCGGGGAGGGTTGCGTGTTCCTACGAGCAGTACTTC
>TRBJ1-6|.|TRBV7-3|17|.
CASSHAPIHAGNSPLHF
TGTGCCAGCAGCCACGCACCTATCCACGCCGGTAATTCACCCCTCCACTTT
>TRBJ2-7|.|TRBV28|15|many
CASCEVLGSFYEQYF
TGTGCCAGCTGTGAGGTACTCGGGAGTTTTTACGAGCAGTACTTC
>TRBJ2-1|.|TRBV4-2|14|.
CASRRDFGSDEQFF
TGTGCCAGCAGACGGGACTTTGGGTCGGATGAGCAGTTCTTC
>TRBJ2-3|.|TRBV3-1|15|.
CASSQDPTRTDTQYF
TGTGCCAGCAGCCAAGATCCGACAAGAACAGATACGCAGTATTTT
>TRBJ2-2|.|TRBV10-3|15|few
CAISDGSANTGELFF
TGTGCCATCAGTGACGGCAGCGCGAACACCGGGGAGCTGTTTTTT
>TRBJ2-3|TRBD2|TRBV6-2/TRBV6-3|13|many
CASRTSGVDTQYF
TGTGCCAGCCGGACTAGCGGGGTAGATACGCAGTATTTT
>TRBJ2-1|.|TRBV6-5|14|many
CASSYSGTISEQFF
TGTGCCAGCAGTTACTCGGGTACCATCTCTGAGCAGTTCTTC
>TRBJ1-1|.|TRBV30|13|many
CAWRWSWGTEAFF
TGTGCCTGGAGGTGGAGCTGGGGCACTGAAGCTTTCTTT
>TRBJ1-1|TRBD1|TRBV6-2/TRBV6-3|14|many
CASRMTGGHTEAFF
TGTGCCAGCAGGATGACAGGGGGCCACACTGAAGCTTTCTTT
>TRBJ2-3|.|TRBV20-1|12|few
CSANRFTDTQYF
TGCAGTGCTAACAGATTCACAGATACGCAGTATTTT
>TRBJ1-2|TRBD1|TRBV28|16|.
CASSTPSGTGGEGYTF
TGTGCCAGCAGTACCCCCTCCGGGACAGGGGGAGAGGGCTACACCTTC
>TRBJ1-1|.|TRBV7-9|13|.
CASSPGRDTEAFF
TGTGCCAGCAGTCCAGGGAGGGACACTGAAGCTTTCTTT
>TRBJ1-2|.|TRBV6-5|11|few
CASSNGYGYTF
TGTGCCAGCAGTAATGGTTATGGCTACACCTTC
>TRBJ2-3|TRBD2|TRBV7-2|14|few
CASSLVATSDTQYF
TGTGCCAGCAGCTTAGTTGCGACTAGCGATACGCAGTATTTT
>TRBJ2-1|TRBD2|TRBV20-1|15|many
CSAREGASGINEQFF
TGCAGTGCTCGGGAAGGCGCTAGCGGGATCAATGAGCAGTTCTTC
>TRBJ2-5|.|TRBV20-1|12|few
CSARSDQETQYF
TGCAGTGCTAGGTCAGACCAAGAGACCCAGTACTTC
>TRBJ1-5|.|TRBV20-1|13|.
CSAAQGRGQPQHF
TGCAGTGCTGCTCAGGGGCGCGGTCAGCCCCAGCATTTT
>TRBJ2-1|.|TRBV15|14|few
CATSRVRESNEQFF
TGTGCCACCAGCAGAGTTCGGGAATCGAATGAGCAGTTCTTC
>TRBJ1-2|.|TRBV19|11|many
CASKGTNGYTF
TGTGCCAGTAAGGGAACTAATGGCTACACCTTC
>TRBJ2-7|.|TRBV11-2|13|.
CVPGGLRYYEQYF
TGTGTCCCAGGCGGACTAAGGTATTACGAGCAGTACTTC
>TRBJ2-1|TRBD1|TRBV7-2|16|many
CASSLASGDRGNEQFF
TGTGCCAGCAGCTTAGCATCGGGGGACAGGGGGAATGAGCAGTTCTTC
>TRBJ1-5|.|TRBV3-1|14|many
CASSQTNSNQPQHF
TGTGCCAGCAGCCAGACAAATAGCAATCAGCCCCAGCATTTT
>TRBJ2-7|TRBD2|TRBV27|14|few
CASSLGGRGDEQYF
TGTGCCAGCAGTTTAGGCGGGAGAGGCGACGAGCAGTACTTC
>TRBJ2-3|TRBD2|TRBV10-3|16|.
CDIRASGGASTDTQYF
TGTGACATCAGAGCTAGCGGGGGGGCTAGCACAGATACGCAGTATTTT
>TRBJ2-2|.|TRBV7-9|16|few
CASSLTAREKAGELFF
TGTGCCAGCAGCTTAACCGCCAGGGAGAAGGCCGGGGAGCTGTTTTTT
>TRBJ1-1|.|TRBV12-3/TRBV12-4|14|.
CASSISTVNTEAFF
TGTGCCAGCAGCATTTCGACAGTTAACACTGAAGCTTTCTTT
>TRBJ2-6|TRBD1|TRBV28|17|.
CASSLTGPGSGANVLTF
TGTGCCAGCAGCCTGACAGGGCCCGGCTCTGGGGCCAACGTCCTGACTTTC
>TRBJ2-2|.|TRBV20-1|13|.
CSARTSGTGELFF
TGCAGTGCTAGGACTAGTGGCACCGGGGAGCTGTTTTTT
>TRBJ2-1|TRBD2|TRBV6-5|12|.
CASSFSGGRLFF
TGTGCCAGCAGTTTCAGCGGGGGGAGGTTGTTCTTC
>TRBJ1-5|.|TRBV6-2/TRBV6-3|12|many
CASSEAGQPQHF
TGTGCCAGCAGTGAGGCAGGCCAGCCCCAGCATTTT
>TRBJ2-1|.|TRBV7-6|15|.
CASSSTESSYNEQFF
TGTGCCAGCAGCTCGACAGAGAGCTCCTACAATGAGCAGTTCTTC
>TRBJ2-5|TRBD2|TRBV15|15|.
CATSRVKRGQETQYF
TGTGCCACCAGCAGAGTGAAGCGGGGGCAAGAGACCCAGTACTTC
>TRBJ2-7|TRBD2|TRBV7-9|15|many
CATDTPGGTHYEQYF
TGTGCCACCGATACCCCGGGGGGGACCCACTACGAGCAGTACTTC
>TRBJ1-5|TRBD1|TRBV15|17|.
CATSSETGTVRNQPQHF
TGTGCCACCAGCAGCGAAACCGGGACAGTACGAAATCAGCCCCAGCATTTT
>TRBJ1-3|.|TRBV4-1|13|few
CASSQNSGNTIYF
TGCGCCAGCAGCCAGAATTCTGGAAACACCATATATTTT